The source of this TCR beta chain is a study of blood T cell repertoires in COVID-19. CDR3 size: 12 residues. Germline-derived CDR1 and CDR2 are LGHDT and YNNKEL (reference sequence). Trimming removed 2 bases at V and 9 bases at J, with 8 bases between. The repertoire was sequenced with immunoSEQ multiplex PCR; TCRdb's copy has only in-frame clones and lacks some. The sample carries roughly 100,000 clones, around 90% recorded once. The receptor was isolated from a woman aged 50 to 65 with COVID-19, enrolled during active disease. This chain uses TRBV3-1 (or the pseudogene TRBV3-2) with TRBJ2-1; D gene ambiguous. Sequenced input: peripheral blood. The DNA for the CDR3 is TGTGCCAGCAGCCAATTCACGGGTGAGCAGTTCTTC. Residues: CASSQFTGEQFF.